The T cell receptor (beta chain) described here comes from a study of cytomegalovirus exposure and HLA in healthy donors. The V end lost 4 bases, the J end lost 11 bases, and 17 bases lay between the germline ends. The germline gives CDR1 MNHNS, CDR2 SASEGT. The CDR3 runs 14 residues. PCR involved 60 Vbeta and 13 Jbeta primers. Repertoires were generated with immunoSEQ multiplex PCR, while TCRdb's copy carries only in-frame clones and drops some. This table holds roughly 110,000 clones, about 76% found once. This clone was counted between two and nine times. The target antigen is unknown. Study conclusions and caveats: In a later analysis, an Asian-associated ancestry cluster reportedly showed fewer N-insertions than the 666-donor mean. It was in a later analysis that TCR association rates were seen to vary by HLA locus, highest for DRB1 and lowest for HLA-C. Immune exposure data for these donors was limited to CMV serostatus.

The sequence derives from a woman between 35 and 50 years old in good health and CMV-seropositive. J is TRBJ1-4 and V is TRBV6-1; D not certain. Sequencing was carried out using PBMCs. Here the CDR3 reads CASSARTWMGKLFF. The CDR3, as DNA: TGTGCCAGCAGTGCCCGGACTTGGATGGGGAAACTGTTTTTT.